The 9 T cell receptor beta chains listed next were all sequenced from one sample in a study of early T cells in non-severe SARS-CoV-2 infection. MiXCR, run by TCRdb on the 5' RACE reads, gives a single entry per CDR3 protein. This sample has over 70,000 distinct CDR3 sequences, with 13% to 15% found just once. The starting material was whole blood, obtained at baseline. The receptors were sampled from an adult who was a healthcare worker with PCR-confirmed SARS-CoV-2 infection or an uninfected control (not recorded which).

The CDR3 nucleotides read TGTGCCACGGTCTATTTTTGGGGGGCCCCTGGAGCAGATACGCAGTATTTT. It translates to CATVYFWGAPGADTQYF. This chain joins TRBV24-1 and TRBJ2-3; D is tentatively TRBD1 or TRBD2 (6 bases each). Trimming shortened V by 10 bases and J by 4 bases, and 26 bases separated the two germline ends. Germline CDR1 reads KGHDR; CDR2 reads SFDVKD. This CDR3 contains 17 residues.

A remark on this clonotype: The junction differs from germline at one of its ends, possibly a read error. The chain recombines TRBV5-5 with TRBJ2-7; a weak D match, TRBD2 (6 bases). This CDR3 has 13 residues. CDR1 is SGHKS and CDR2 is YYEKEE in the germline V gene (reference sequence). The CDR3 loop reads CASSLAGRVGEDF. DNA for the CDR3: TGTGCCAGCAGCTTGGCGGGTAGAGTTGGGGAGGACTTC.

This clonotype was observed many times. The rearrangement uses TRBV7-8 and TRBJ1-1, with a weak D call TRBD1 (6 bases). The CDR3 covers 16 residues. Trimming cost V 4 bases and J 5 bases, with 20 bases left between them. Germline V gene lookup returns CDR1 SGHVS and CDR2 FQNEAQ. CDR3 sequence (DNA): TGTGCCAGCAGCTCCCGCGAGGGGGGGCTGGGGACTGAAGCTTTCTTT. Translated: CASSSREGGLGTEAFF.

This clonotype has a count of ten or more. The chain has TRBV28 and TRBJ1-4; no definite D call. The CDR3 is 12 amino acids. Germline-derived CDR1 and CDR2 are MDHEN and SYDVKM. Trimming took 7 bases from V and 8 from J, leaving 11 bases between them. The CDR3 DNA reads as TGTGCCAGCAAAGACCCACGGGAAAAACTGTTTTTT. Translating it yields CASKDPREKLFF.

This chain links TRBV7-6 with TRBJ2-3; D is perhaps TRBD2 (6 bases). Germline V lookup: CDR1 SGHVS, CDR2 FNYEAQ. V shed 0 bases and J shed 4 bases, with 20 bases lying between them. This CDR3 contains 18 residues. The CDR3 sequence is CASSLAGLASSSADTQYF. The CDR3 nucleotides read TGTGCCAGCAGCTTAGCCGGTCTGGCGAGTTCTAGCGCAGATACGCAGTATTTT.

In its sample, this clonotype was seen many times. The chain couples TRBV20-1 to TRBJ2-1, with TRBD2 matching 7 bases. With V trimmed by 3 bases and J by 2 bases, 7 bases remained unmatched. Germline V gene lookup returns CDR1 DFQATT and CDR2 SNEGSKA (reference sequence). CDR3 length: 15 amino acids. DNA of the CDR3: TGCAGTGCTAGGAAGGCTAGCGGAGCCTACAATGAGCAGTTCTTC. It is translated as CSARKASGAYNEQFF.

At least ten counts were recorded for this clonotype. The rearrangement joins TRBV20-1 to TRBJ2-1; D possibly matches TRBD1 or TRBD2 (6 bases each). Trimming pared 1 base from V and 2 bases from J, leaving 12 bases between. Germline V gives CDR1 DFQATT, CDR2 SNEGSKA (reference sequence). The CDR3 is 15 amino acids. The CDR3 DNA reads TGCAGTGCTAGAGGGTCGGAGGGGGCCTACAATGAGCAGTTCTTC. The encoded protein is CSARGSEGAYNEQFF.

This clonotype was counted ten times or more. The rearrangement uses TRBV12-3 or TRBV12-4 and TRBJ2-5, with unresolved D. The CDR3 is made up of 14 amino acids. V gave up 1 base and J gave up 0 bases, with 6 bases separating them. CDR3 nucleotide sequence: TGTGCCAGCAGTTTAGAGCGTTACCAAGAGACCCAGTACTTC. It is translated as CASSLERYQETQYF.

This clonotype showed up just a few times. The V gene is TRBV29-1, the J gene TRBJ1-1; D uncertain. This CDR3 is built from 11 residues. Germline CDR1 SQVTM, CDR2 ANQGSEA. V was clipped by 4 bases and J by 11 bases, with 14 bases between them. The CDR3 loop is CSVVMSFEAFF. CDR3 coding DNA: TGCAGCGTTGTGATGAGTTTTGAGGCTTTCTTT.